The source of this T cell receptor (beta chain) is a study of T cell responses to AZD1222 COVID-19 vaccine. Study-wide points: Repertoire collection took place solely once the T cell response had peaked.

Remarks on this clone: Antigen: not known.

There are 14 residues in the CDR3. J lost 10 bases, V lost 7 bases, and 10 bases had no gene match. CDR1 LNHDA and CDR2 SQIVND come from the germline V gene (reference sequence). The protocol was immunoSEQ multiplex PCR, while the TCRdb copy is restricted to in-frame clones and leaves out a portion. Altogether roughly 150,000 clones are present, around 89% being singletons, with the ten largest covering roughly 2.1%. The sequencing here drew on peripheral blood, taken on day 0 of AZD1222 vaccination. The chain combines TRBV19 with TRBJ1-6; 7 nucleotides agree with TRBD1. This clonotype was obtained from an adult in good health. CDR3 nucleotides: TGTGCCAGTACTGGGGACAGTCCCTCCTCACCCCTCCACTTT. It yields the protein CASTGDSPSSPLHF.